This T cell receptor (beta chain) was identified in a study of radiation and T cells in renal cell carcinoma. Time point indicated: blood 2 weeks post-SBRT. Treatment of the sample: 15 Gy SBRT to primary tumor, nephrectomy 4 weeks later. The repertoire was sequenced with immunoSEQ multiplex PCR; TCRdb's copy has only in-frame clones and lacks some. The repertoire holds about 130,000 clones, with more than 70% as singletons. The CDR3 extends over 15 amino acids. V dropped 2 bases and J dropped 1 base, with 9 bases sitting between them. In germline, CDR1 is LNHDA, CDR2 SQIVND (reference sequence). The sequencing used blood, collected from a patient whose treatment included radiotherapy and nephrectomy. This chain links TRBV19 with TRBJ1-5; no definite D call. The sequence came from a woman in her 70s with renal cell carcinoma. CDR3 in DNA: TGTGCCAGTAGTATAAAGCCGGGGAGCAATCAGCCCCAGCATTTT. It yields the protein CASSIKPGSNQPQHF.